This TCR beta chain was recorded in a study of cytomegalovirus exposure and HLA in healthy donors. In the study overall: As an earlier analysis found, some 170 million T cells yielded about 120 million unique TCR beta sequences.

Remarks on this clone: Its specificity is unknown.

There are 13 residues in the CDR3. Between the trimmed V and J ends, which lost 2 bases and 1 base, there was a span of 5 bases. The germline gives CDR1 MNHEY, CDR2 SVGAGI. The PCR employed 60 Vbeta primers together with 13 Jbeta primers. Only in-frame clones appear in the TCRdb table, and some are missing; sequencing was by immunoSEQ multiplex PCR. Of approximately 74,000 clones listed, about four fifths were seen once; the top ten hold around 3%. Study observations and caveats: Trimming of TCR beta V- and J-genes showed a link, identified in a later analysis, to a missense DCLRE1C variant. The study found most TCR sequences rare, yet found some public TCRs in many donors. Later on, analysis showed that most CMV-associated TCR beta chains appeared to be HLA-restricted.

The specimen was PBMCs. The rearrangement links TRBV6-5 to TRBJ1-2; D unresolved. The TCR was taken from a woman between 25 and 40 years old in good health and CMV-seronegative. The CDR3 here is CASSYEFNYGYTF. CDR3 DNA sequence: TGTGCCAGCAGTTACGAGTTTAACTATGGCTACACCTTC.